A single T cell receptor beta chain is shown here with its context. CDR1 and CDR2 from the germline V gene are SGHTA and FQGTGA. V dropped 1 base and J dropped 5 bases, with 8 bases sitting between them. The length of the CDR3 is 13 residues. The data belong to a study of blood T cell repertoires in COVID-19. Study-wide background: Sites in the United States, Italy and Spain provided acute and convalescent COVID-19 samples. PBMCs, B-cell-depleted T cells, or T cells were the source of the cDNA or gDNA that made up the material.

Source study methods: Reference gene primer amplification in the assay estimated nucleated cell counts. Profiled with immunoSEQ multiplex PCR; TCRdb holds only in-frame clones, not every one. V, J and clone size derive from that table, while D and trimming were established from the DNA sequence. Of approximately 74,000 clones in the sample, about nine tenths were seen once. Material for sequencing was peripheral blood. J is TRBJ2-5 and V is TRBV7-3; D ambiguous. This sequence originates from a woman aged 60 to 75 with acute or convalescent COVID-19. CDR3 residues: CASSLMARETQYF. The CDR3 DNA sequence: TGTGCCAGCAGCTTAATGGCGAGGGAGACCCAGTACTTC.